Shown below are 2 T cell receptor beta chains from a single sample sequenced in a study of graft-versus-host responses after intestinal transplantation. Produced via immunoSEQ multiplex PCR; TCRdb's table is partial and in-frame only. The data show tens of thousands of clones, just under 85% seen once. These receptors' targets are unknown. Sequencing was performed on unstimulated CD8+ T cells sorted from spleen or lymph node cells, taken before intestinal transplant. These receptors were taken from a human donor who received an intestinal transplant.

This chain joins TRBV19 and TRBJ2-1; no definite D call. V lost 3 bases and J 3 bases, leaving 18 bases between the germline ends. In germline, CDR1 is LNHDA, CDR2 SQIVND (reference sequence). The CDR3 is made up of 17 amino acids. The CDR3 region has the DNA TGTGCCAGTAGTATTAAGTTAAACGGGTGGCACTACAATGAGCAGTTCTTC. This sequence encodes CASSIKLNGWHYNEQFF.

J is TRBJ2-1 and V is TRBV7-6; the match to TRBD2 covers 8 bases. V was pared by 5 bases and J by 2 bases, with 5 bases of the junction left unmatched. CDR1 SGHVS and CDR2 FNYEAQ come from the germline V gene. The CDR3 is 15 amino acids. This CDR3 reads CASSQTSGPYNEQFF. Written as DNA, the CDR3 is TGTGCCAGCAGCCAAACTAGCGGACCCTACAATGAGCAGTTCTTC.